The 4 T cell receptor beta chains given below trace back to one sample, sequenced in a study of tumor-infiltrating lymphocytes in primary liver carcinoma. Unsorted whole blood supplied the RNA, and germline DNA was extracted too. Total RNA amounting to roughly 450 ng was the source from which TCR beta cDNA was made with a constant-region primer. Slightly modified ARM-PCR served as the procedure for the TCR beta libraries. These libraries came from three rounds of nested multiplex PCR. Each of the first two PCR rounds ran approximately 10 cycles with TRBV1-TRBV30 forward and C-beta reverse primers. TCRdb re-analysed the multiplex PCR reads in MiXCR, keeping a single row per CDR3 protein. Among approximately 330,000 distinct CDR3 sequences listed, roughly two thirds were seen once. Sequenced: peripheral blood. The receptors originated from a middle-aged man with primary liver carcinoma and hepatitis B virus infection.

This clonotype was picked up many times. The chain links TRBV6-2 or TRBV6-3 to TRBJ2-7; weak D call: TRBD1 (5 bases). Trimming took off 2 bases at V and 5 bases at J, with 19 bases between the two ends. CDR3 length: 16 amino acids. Germline CDR1 is MNHEY and CDR2 is SVGEGT. CDR3 in DNA: TGTGCCAGCAGTTACGGGGCCGGAGTAAGGATCGACGAGCAGTACTTC. Encoded protein: CASSYGAGVRIDEQYF.

The V call is TRBV30, the J call TRBJ1-2, with 9 bases identical to TRBD1. The CDR3 runs to 12 residues. CDR1 is GTSNPN, CDR2 SVGIG, per germline (reference sequence). The V segment lost 1 base and the J segment 8 bases; nucleotides outside the gene matches: 2. CDR3 sequence: CAWSDRGQGYTF. DNA for the CDR3: TGTGCCTGGAGTGACAGGGGGCAAGGCTACACCTTC.

This clonotype was found many times. The CDR3 is CASSTYEQYF. The DNA for the CDR3 is TGTGCCAGCAGTACCTACGAGCAGTACTTC. This rearrangement joins TRBV6-1 to TRBJ2-7, with D hard to call. This CDR3 region has 10 residues. Trimming removed 5 bases from V and 2 bases from J, with 1 base in between. CDR1 is MNHNS and CDR2 is SASEGT in the germline V gene.

In regard to this clonotype: Germline and junction disagree at one end, which may indicate a read error. The chain uses TRBV5-5 and TRBJ2-1; D uncertain. The CDR3 covers 14 residues. Per germline, CDR1 SGHKS and CDR2 YYEKEE (reference sequence). The CDR3 here is CSSSLVGRVNEQLF. The DNA of the CDR3 is TGTTCCAGCAGCTTGGTTGGCCGAGTGAATGAGCAGCTCTTC.